The 5 T cell receptor beta chains below were found in one sample sequenced in a study of blood T cell repertoires in COVID-19. Profiled with immunoSEQ multiplex PCR; TCRdb holds only in-frame clones, not every one. The table has over 250,000 clones, 87% seen once; the top ten hold about 2.5%. Sequencing was done on a sample of peripheral blood. The receptors were sampled from a woman between 45 and 65 years old with acute or convalescent COVID-19.

This chain links TRBV5-4 with TRBJ2-1; 7 nucleotides line up with TRBD2. This CDR3 has 18 residues. V gave up 3 bases and J gave up 4 bases; unmatched junction bases: 16. The germline gives CDR1 SGHNT, CDR2 YYREEE (reference sequence). CDR3 residues: CASSSGRSLAEVYNEQFF. CDR3 DNA sequence: TGTGCCAGCAGCTCGGGTCGTTCGCTAGCGGAGGTTTACAATGAGCAGTTCTTC.

This clone was recorded only once. The chain joins TRBV4-1 to TRBJ2-1, with a weak D call TRBD1 (7 bases). The CDR3 loop spans 12 amino acids. Germline V gene data show CDR1 as MGHRA and CDR2 as YSYEKL. The V gene lost 2 bases and the J gene lost 14 bases, with 13 bases spanning the gap. In DNA form, the CDR3 reads TGCGCCAGCAGCCAAACGACAGGGACTGAGTTCTTC. Its translation is CASSQTTGTEFF.

V and J are TRBV10-3 and TRBJ2-6; the D gene is possibly TRBD1 (6 bases). V was pared by 6 bases and J by 2 bases, with 14 bases between. This CDR3 has 16 residues. Germline CDR1 reads ENHRY; CDR2 reads SYGVKD. This chain's CDR3 is CAISGVQGTGANVLTF. The CDR3 DNA reads TGTGCCATCAGCGGTGTACAGGGCACTGGGGCCAACGTCCTGACTTTC.

The chain recombines TRBV11-2 with TRBJ2-6; TRBD2 matches 7 bases. This CDR3 comprises 17 residues. The V gene's germline CDR1 is SGHAT and CDR2 FQNNGV. V was clipped by 5 bases and J by 1 base; unmatched bases: 8. CDR3 region: CASSHIQGGSGANVLTF. The CDR3 coding sequence is TGTGCCAGCAGCCACATCCAGGGAGGGTCTGGGGCCAACGTCCTGACTTTC.

V and J are TRBV18 and TRBJ1-3; D might be TRBD1 (5 bases). Trimming pared 2 bases from V and 0 bases from J, leaving 11 bases between. Germline CDR1 and CDR2: KGHSH and LQKENI. The CDR3 has 16 residues. CDR3 in amino acids: CASSPSGDVSGNTIYF. The CDR3 bases are TGTGCCAGCTCACCATCGGGGGACGTCTCTGGAAACACCATATATTTT. Full variable domain (missing parts from reference TRBV18 and TRBJ1-3): NAGVMQNPRHLVRRRGQEARLRCSPMKGHSHVYWYRQLPEEGLKFMVYLQKENIIDESGMPKERFSAEFPKEGPSILRIQQVVRGDSAAYFCASSPSGDVSGNTIYFGEGSWLTVV.